The rows below give T cell receptor beta chains drawn from one sample of a study of T cells in Graves' hyperthyroidism and ophthalmopathy. Each CDR3 protein gets one entry after TCRdb re-called the multiplex PCR reads with MiXCR. The data hold around 600,000 distinct CDR3 sequences, with around 15% observed a single time. Sequencing was carried out using blood. Receptor source: a woman between 40 and 55 years old with Graves' ophthalmopathy. Both conserved end residues are part of each CDR3. The D gene is left open where the match is weak. Not every row has a clone size; where given, it reads once, few, many or a size class.

d_gene,abundance,j_gene,v_gene,CDR3aa,CDR3nt
-,many,TRBJ2-3,TRBV2,CASSVGPATDTQYF,TGTGCCAGCAGTGTTGGACCGGCCACAGATACGCAGTATTTT
TRBD1,-,TRBJ1-2,TRBV19,CASSPGQGRGYGYTF,TGTGCCAGTAGTCCTGGACAGGGGAGAGGCTATGGCTACACCTTC
TRBD2,-,TRBJ2-1,TRBV29-1,CSVVAGHDVYNEQFF,TGCAGCGTGGTAGCGGGGCACGATGTATACAATGAGCAGTTCTTC
-,few,TRBJ2-1,TRBV7-2,CASSLMMDYNEQFF,TGTGCCAGCAGCTTAATGATGGATTACAATGAGCAGTTCTTC
-,many,TRBJ2-5,TRBV6-1,CASSESWTARGTQYF,TGTGCCAGCAGTGAATCATGGACAGCGAGGGGGACCCAGTACTTC
-,-,TRBJ2-7,TRBV6-1,CASSDYAFYEQYF,TGTGCCAGCAGTGACTATGCATTTTACGAGCAGTACTTC
-,many,TRBJ1-5,TRBV6-1,CASSPWGSGNQPQHF,TGTGCCAGCAGCCCATGGGGGTCGGGCAATCAGCCCCAGCATTTT
-,many,TRBJ2-7,TRBV28,CASGRYEQYF,TGTGCCAGCGGGCGATACGAGCAGTACTTC
-,-,TRBJ1-1,TRBV29-1,CSVKSNTNTEAFF,TGCAGCGTTAAGAGCAACACGAACACTGAAGCTTTCTTT
-,-,TRBJ1-2,TRBV25-1,CASRTLAGGGYTF,TGTGCCAGCCGAACTTTAGCAGGCGGGGGCTACACCTTC
-,many,TRBJ2-1,TRBV20-1,CSARDPHTNEQFF,TGCAGTGCTAGAGATCCGCATACTAATGAGCAGTTCTTC
-,few,TRBJ1-4,TRBV4-2,CASSQDDGFGEKLFF,TGTGCCAGCAGCCAAGACGACGGCTTCGGGGAAAAACTGTTTTTT
TRBD2,few,TRBJ2-1,TRBV20-1,CSARENSGGSYNEQFF,TGCAGTGCTAGGGAAAATAGCGGGGGGTCCTACAATGAGCAGTTCTTC
-,many,TRBJ2-1,TRBV2,CASSQGLNEQFF,TGTGCCAGCAGTCAGGGGCTTAATGAGCAGTTCTTC
TRBD2,many,TRBJ2-2,TRBV3-1,CASSQAARGLGLWELFF,TGTGCCAGCAGCCAAGCGGCGCGGGGGTTAGGATTGTGGGAGCTGTTTTTT
TRBD2,-,TRBJ2-2,TRBV7-3,CASSSSGGVYTGELFF,TGTGCCAGCAGCTCTAGCGGGGGAGTCTACACCGGGGAGCTGTTTTTT
-,many,TRBJ1-2,TRBV7-9,CASSLDGGITYGYTF,TGTGCCAGCAGCTTAGACGGGGGAATCACCTATGGCTACACCTTC
-,few,TRBJ2-3,TRBV2,CASSRSGTTSTDTQYF,TGTGCCAGCAGTAGATCCGGGACGACGAGCACAGATACGCAGTATTTT
TRBD2,few,TRBJ2-7,TRBV18,CASSPLGTSGEQYF,TGTGCCAGCTCACCACTCGGGACTAGCGGCGAGCAGTACTTC
TRBD2,many,TRBJ2-7,TRBV28,CASSIAGGPSYEQYF,TGTGCCAGCAGTATAGCGGGAGGGCCTTCCTACGAGCAGTACTTC
TRBD1,few,TRBJ1-5,TRBV15,CATSLSRDSKYSNQPQHF,TGTGCCACCAGCTTATCAAGGGACAGTAAGTATAGCAATCAGCCCCAGCATTTT
TRBD2,many,TRBJ2-1,TRBV5-1,CASSSGLAGGHEQFF,TGTGCCAGCAGTTCGGGACTAGCGGGAGGCCATGAGCAGTTCTTC
TRBD1,-,TRBJ2-1,TRBV14,CASSPQTGVNEQFF,TGTGCCAGCAGCCCACAGACAGGGGTCAATGAGCAGTTCTTC
-,many,TRBJ2-7,TRBV11-2,CASSLLSGARYEQYF,TGTGCCAGCAGCCTACTCTCGGGAGCTCGGTACGAGCAGTACTTC
-,few,TRBJ1-2,TRBV6-1,CASSGQGGYTF,TGTGCCAGCAGCGGCCAGGGGGGCTACACCTTC
-,few,TRBJ2-7,TRBV20-1,CSARSYRETYEQYF,TGCAGTGCTAGAAGCTACAGGGAAACCTACGAGCAGTACTTC
TRBD1,many,TRBJ2-7,TRBV6-1,CASSATGTGVVEQYF,TGTGCCAGCAGCGCGACCGGGACAGGGGTAGTCGAGCAGTACTTC
TRBD1,-,TRBJ1-6,TRBV20-1,CSARKDRLDVLVTPLHF,TGCAGTGCTAGAAAGGACAGGCTTGATGTTCTGGTCACACCCCTCCACTTT
-,many,TRBJ1-1,TRBV5-1,CASSSGLGGTEAFF,TGCGCCAGCAGCTCAGGGTTAGGGGGCACTGAAGCTTTCTTT
-,-,TRBJ1-6,TRBV10-3,CAISETVVSYNSPLHF,TGTGCCATCAGTGAGACAGTTGTGTCCTATAATTCACCCCTCCACTTT
TRBD1,few,TRBJ1-5,TRBV6-1,CASKTGDTQPQHF,TGTGCCAGCAAGACAGGGGATACTCAGCCCCAGCATTTT
TRBD1,few,TRBJ1-2,TRBV2,CASSDYQTGEGYTF,TGTGCCAGCAGTGACTATCAAACAGGGGAAGGCTACACCTTC
TRBD2,many,TRBJ2-5,TRBV2,CAGLREIGETQYF,TGTGCCGGGCTGCGGGAGATCGGCGAGACCCAGTACTTC
-,many,TRBJ2-3,TRBV3-1,CASSQASRTDTQYF,TGTGCCAGCAGCCAAGCGTCCCGGACCGATACGCAGTATTTT
-,many,TRBJ1-5,TRBV2,CASSGSGNQPQHF,TGTGCCAGCAGTGGCTCAGGTAATCAGCCCCAGCATTTT
TRBD2,few,TRBJ2-1,TRBV19,CASRGRIRSVNEQFF,TGTGCCAGTCGCGGGAGGATCAGGAGTGTGAATGAGCAGTTCTTC
-,many,TRBJ1-2,TRBV11-2,CASSPWTVPNYGYTF,TGTGCCAGCAGCCCTTGGACAGTTCCTAACTATGGCTACACCTTC
-,-,TRBJ1-1,TRBV5-6,CASSLPTGEGMRAEAFF,TGTGCCAGCAGCTTACCGACAGGAGAGGGGATGAGGGCTGAAGCTTTCTTT
TRBD1,many,TRBJ2-1,TRBV11-2,CASSFSRGSSYNEQFF,TGTGCCAGCAGTTTCAGCAGGGGGAGCTCCTACAATGAGCAGTTCTTC
TRBD2,-,TRBJ2-2,TRBV27,CASSQSGSAGGELFF,TGTGCCAGCAGTCAAAGCGGGAGCGCGGGCGGGGAGCTGTTTTTT
TRBD2,few,TRBJ2-6,TRBV9,CASSVGGGLSGANVLTF,TGTGCCAGCAGCGTAGGGGGGGGACTATCTGGGGCCAACGTCCTGACTTTC
-,few,TRBJ1-4,TRBV6-1,CASTDGVQGTNEKLFF,TGTGCCAGCACCGACGGGGTACAGGGCACTAATGAAAAACTGTTTTTT
TRBD2,many,TRBJ2-3,TRBV6-1,CASSVYNSGATGDTQYF,TGTGCCAGCAGTGTCTACAATAGCGGGGCCACGGGAGATACGCAGTATTTT
-,-,TRBJ2-4,TRBV4-1,CASSQWGQLLAKNIQYF,TGCGCCAGCAGCCAATGGGGTCAGCTACTAGCCAAAAACATTCAGTACTTC
TRBD2,few,TRBJ2-7,TRBV10-2,CASSGGLAGHPYEQYF,TGCGCCAGCAGTGGCGGACTAGCGGGCCACCCCTACGAGCAGTACTTC
-,many,TRBJ2-7,TRBV28,CASSLPRGLGEQYF,TGTGCCAGCAGCTTGCCCCGGGGCCTGGGCGAGCAGTACTTC
-,many,TRBJ2-1,TRBV11-2,CASSTPVRGEQFF,TGTGCCAGCAGCACCCCCGTTCGGGGTGAGCAGTTCTTC
-,-,TRBJ2-7,TRBV20-1,CSALPGWGEVEQYF,TGCAGTGCTCTACCCGGGTGGGGGGAGGTCGAGCAGTACTTC
TRBD1,many,TRBJ1-5,TRBV20-1,CSARPQGGDGPQHF,TGCAGTGCTAGACCCCAGGGGGGCGATGGGCCCCAGCATTTT
TRBD2,-,TRBJ2-7,TRBV2,CASSYPGLYEQYF,TGTGCCAGCAGTTATCCGGGACTATACGAGCAGTACTTC
-,many,TRBJ2-1,TRBV5-1,CASSLAPSSYNEQFF,TGCGCCAGCAGCTTAGCGCCTAGCTCCTACAATGAGCAGTTCTTC
-,-,TRBJ1-1,TRBV5-5,CASSLGDPRGTEAFF,TGTGCCAGCAGCCTGGGCGACCCCCGTGGCACTGAAGCTTTCTTT
-,-,TRBJ2-5,TRBV29-1,CSVEVVWGETQYF,TGCAGCGTTGAAGTAGTTTGGGGGGAGACCCAGTACTTC
-,-,TRBJ1-6,TRBV9,CASSVDPRSYNSPLHF,TGTGCCAGCAGCGTAGACCCCCGCTCCTATAATTCACCCCTCCACTTT
TRBD1,few,TRBJ1-1,TRBV6-1,CASTTGGQEWTEAFF,TGTGCCAGCACTACAGGGGGGCAGGAGTGGACTGAAGCTTTCTTT
TRBD2,many,TRBJ2-3,TRBV6-2/TRBV6-3,CASSYQKRESTDTQYF,TGTGCCAGCAGTTACCAGAAGCGGGAGAGCACAGATACGCAGTATTTT
TRBD1,many,TRBJ1-2,TRBV7-9,CASSLGQTSYGYTF,TGTGCCAGCAGCTTGGGACAGACGAGCTATGGCTACACCTTC
TRBD2,few,TRBJ2-7,TRBV12-3/TRBV12-4,CASTLAGGRTYEQYF,TGTGCCAGCACCTTAGCGGGAGGACGTACCTACGAGCAGTACTTC